This TCR beta chain was identified during a study of beta chain features in type 1 diabetes. Expressed TCRB transcripts were sequenced after all isolated RNA was converted to cDNA. Data came from immunoSEQ multiplex PCR; TCRdb stores just in-frame clones and leaves some out. The repertoire holds under 450,000 clones, with approximately 15% as singletons. This clone showed up just a few times. No antigen is known for it. Findings and caveats of the study: Any PCR bias toward short templates would affect both groups alike.

V gave up 6 bases and J gave up 2 bases; unmatched junction bases: 6. Germline assignment: CDR1 MNHEY and CDR2 SMNVEV (reference sequence). The CDR3 spans 16 residues. Averaging approximately 0.11 L, one heparinised blood draw was given by each donor. Sorting that relied on CD45RO/CCR7/CD25/CD127/CD95/CD27 yielded CD4+ naive, central memory, regulatory and stem cell-like memory cells. Sequences were obtained from naive CD4+ T cells from blood. The rearrangement joins TRBV27 to TRBJ2-2, with 10 bases identical to TRBD1. The TCR was taken from a man between 25 and 39 years old in good health. The CDR3 bases are TGTGCCAGCAGCTCCACGACAGGGGGCAACACCGGGGAGCTGTTTTTT. Amino acid sequence: CASSSTTGGNTGELFF.